This is a list of T cell receptor beta chains from one sample in a study of early stage breast cancer tumors. Sequencing used immunoSEQ multiplex PCR; TCRdb keeps in-frame clones, though not all of them. The repertoire consists of about 29,000 clones, with approximately 85% occurring once and the leading ten covering about a tenth. What was sequenced was blood. These receptors were taken from a person aged 50-59 years with breast cancer. CDR3s include the opening cysteine and the closing phenylalanine or tryptophan. D genes are given only for firm matches. For some rows the clone size is stated as once, few or many, or as a class when expanded; others skip it.

>-|TRBV5-1|-|TRBJ2-7
TGCGCCAGCAGCCTAAACCGGGACACCACTTTCTACGAGCAGTACTTC
CASSLNRDTTFYEQYF
>-|TRBV9|TRBD2|TRBJ2-1
TGTGCCAGCAGCGTAGGACTAGCGGGGGGTCGAAATGAGCAGTTCTTC
CASSVGLAGGRNEQFF
>-|TRBV5-1|-|TRBJ1-1
TGCGCCAGCAGCTTGGGTGTCAGGGACACTGAAGCTTTCTTT
CASSLGVRDTEAFF
>large|TRBV19|TRBD1|TRBJ2-2
TGTGCCAGTAGTACTGGGACAGCCGGGGAGCTGTTTTTT
CASSTGTAGELFF
>-|TRBV5-4|TRBD1|TRBJ2-5
TGTGCCAGCAGCTCGAACCCGGACAGGGGAGAGACCCAGTACTTC
CASSSNPDRGETQYF
>-|TRBV19|-|TRBJ1-3
TGTGCCAGTAGTAAAATCTCTGGAAACACCATATATTTT
CASSKISGNTIYF
>-|TRBV5-1|TRBD2|TRBJ2-1
TGCGCCAGCACGGACCGCGGAAGGGAGGGTGAGCAGTTCTTC
CASTDRGREGEQFF
>-|TRBV4-2|-|TRBJ2-2
TGTGCCAGCAGCGACCGGGACGGGGAGCTGTTTTTT
CASSDRDGELFF
>-|TRBV10-1|-|TRBJ2-7
TGCGCCAGCAGTGAGTCCGGACGCCTGGAGCAGTACTTC
CASSESGRLEQYF
>-|TRBV27|-|TRBJ1-1
TGTGCCAGCAGGACAGCGAACACTGAAGCTTTCTTT
CASRTANTEAFF
>-|TRBV2|-|TRBJ2-7
TGTGCCAGCAGTGTTCAGGGCACCTACGAGCAGTACTTC
CASSVQGTYEQYF
>-|TRBV27|-|TRBJ1-2
TGTGCCACCAACCCCTTAGACAGCGAGCGTGGCTACACCTTC
CATNPLDSERGYTF
>-|TRBV5-1|TRBD2|TRBJ2-7
TGCGCCAGCAGCGGTCCCGGGACTAGCGACTCCTACGAGCAGTACTTC
CASSGPGTSDSYEQYF
>-|TRBV5-1|-|TRBJ2-5
TGCGCCAGCAGTTTTGGATCAAGACAAGAGACCCAGTACTTC
CASSFGSRQETQYF
>-|TRBV29-1|-|TRBJ2-7
TGCAGCGTTGCCAGGGGCTACGAGCAGTACTTC
CSVARGYEQYF
>-|TRBV19|-|TRBJ2-7
TGTGCCAGTAGTACTCCCAAGACCTACGAGCAGTACTTC
CASSTPKTYEQYF
>-|TRBV6-6|TRBD1|TRBJ1-6
TGTGCCAGCGGACCCGGGACAGACAATTCACCCCTCCACTTT
CASGPGTDNSPLHF
>-|TRBV11-2|-|TRBJ1-1
TGTGCCAGCAGCTACTACGGTGTTGAAGCTTTCTTT
CASSYYGVEAFF
>once|TRBV27|-|TRBJ1-5
TGTGCCAGCAGTTTATCTGGTAGCAATCAGCCCCAGCATTTT
CASSLSGSNQPQHF
>-|TRBV5-6|TRBD1|TRBJ1-2
TGTGCCAGCAGCCGATGGAAACCAGGGGGTCTTCGCTACACCTTC
CASSRWKPGGLRYTF
>-|TRBV29-1|TRBD1|TRBJ2-3
TGCAGCGCAGGACAGGGGTTTAACGCAGATACGCAGTATTTT
CSAGQGFNADTQYF
>-|TRBV6-5|TRBD1|TRBJ2-7
TGTGCCAGCAGTTATGACAGGGTTGCCGAGCAGTACTTC
CASSYDRVAEQYF
>-|TRBV29-1|TRBD1|TRBJ2-6
TGCAGCGCTGTTGGGACAGGGCAGACTGGGGCCAACGTCCTGACTTTC
CSAVGTGQTGANVLTF
>-|TRBV19|TRBD2|TRBJ2-7
TGTGCCAGTAGTTCATTAGCGGGAGCGAGGGAGCAGTACTTC
CASSSLAGAREQYF
>-|TRBV6-1|-|TRBJ1-1
TGTGCCAGCAGTGCGTTGGAGGGAAACACTGAAGCTTTCTTT
CASSALEGNTEAFF
>-|TRBV7-9|-|TRBJ2-7
TGTGCCAGCAGCTGGATACTAGCTTCCGAGCAGTACTTC
CASSWILASEQYF
>-|TRBV7-6|-|TRBJ2-6
TGTGCCAGCAGCCCGCTCTCTGGGGCCAACGTCCTGACTTTC
CASSPLSGANVLTF
>-|TRBV7-9|-|TRBJ2-7
TGTGCCAGCAGCTTACTACAGGGCTACGAGCAGTACTTC
CASSLLQGYEQYF
>-|TRBV2|-|TRBJ2-3
TGTGCCAGCACTCCTAATGCAGATACGCAGTATTTT
CASTPNADTQYF
>-|TRBV28|TRBD2|TRBJ2-1
TGTGCCAGCAGTTCTAGCGGGGGGGATCAGTTGGATGAGCAGTTCTTC
CASSSSGGDQLDEQFF
>once|TRBV2|-|TRBJ2-3
TGTGCCAGCGCCCACGTGGACGGTGCTAGCACAGATACGCAGTATTTT
CASAHVDGASTDTQYF
>-|TRBV5-4|-|TRBJ1-5
TGTGCCAGCAGCTTACCAGGGGTTGGTCAGCCCCAGCATTTT
CASSLPGVGQPQHF
>-|TRBV9|-|TRBJ2-5
TGTGCCAGCAGCCAGGGGGGTAAAGAGACCCAGTACTTC
CASSQGGKETQYF
>once|TRBV7-9|TRBD1|TRBJ1-6
TGTGCCAGCAGCCTGGACAGGGCGATCAATTCACCCCTCCACTTT
CASSLDRAINSPLHF
>-|TRBV29-1|-|TRBJ1-2
TGCAGTGCGTCATTACAGGGTCTTTTCGGCTACACCTTC
CSASLQGLFGYTF
>-|TRBV19|-|TRBJ2-3
TGTGCCAGTAGTATAGCGGGGGCCACAGATACGCAGTATTTT
CASSIAGATDTQYF
>once|TRBV2|TRBD1|TRBJ2-7
TGTGCCAGCAGTGGGGACAGACCAAGGGGCGAGCAGTACTTC
CASSGDRPRGEQYF
>-|TRBV29-1|-|TRBJ2-1
TGCAGCGTTGAAGGTAATCTCGAGCCCGCGGGGAATGAGCAGTTCTTC
CSVEGNLEPAGNEQFF
>-|TRBV15|-|TRBJ2-6
TGTGCCACCAGCAGAGCTGGGCCTGGGGCCAACGTCCTGACTTTC
CATSRAGPGANVLTF
>-|TRBV7-2|TRBD2|TRBJ2-2
TGTGCCAGCAGCTTAGAACTAGCGGGAGGAAGGACCGGGGAGCTGTTTTTT
CASSLELAGGRTGELFF
>-|TRBV19|TRBD1|TRBJ1-1
TGTGCCAGTAGTAATGCCGTCAGGGACAGGAACACTGAAGCTTTCTTT
CASSNAVRDRNTEAFF
>-|TRBV6-1|TRBD2|TRBJ2-7
TGTGCCAGCAGTGAAGCAGCACTAGCGGGAGCCTACGAGCAGTACTTC
CASSEAALAGAYEQYF
>once|TRBV4-2|TRBD1|TRBJ1-3
TGTGCCAGCAGCTTCCGGGACAGGGGGCAGAACACCATATATTTT
CASSFRDRGQNTIYF
>-|TRBV20-1|-|TRBJ2-5
TGCAGTGCGGTGCTAGGGGAGACCCAGTACTTC
CSAVLGETQYF
>-|TRBV9|-|TRBJ2-3
TGTGCCAGCGGCTCCACGAACACGCAGTATTTT
CASGSTNTQYF
>once|TRBV11-2|-|TRBJ1-5
TGTGCCAGCAGCTTACAAATATGCTTATGGGCCGGTAATCAGCCCCAGCATTTT
CASSLQICLWAGNQPQHF
>-|TRBV9|-|TRBJ1-4
TGTGCCAGCAGCGTAGCCGGACAGAATGAAAAACTGTTTTTT
CASSVAGQNEKLFF
>once|TRBV7-2|-|TRBJ2-7
TGTGCCAGCAGCTCGGTACTTGGGATCAACTACGAGCAGTACTTC
CASSSVLGINYEQYF
>-|TRBV10-3|-|TRBJ1-2
TGTGCCACACGACAGGAAAACTATGGCTACACCTTC
CATRQENYGYTF
>-|TRBV6-5|-|TRBJ1-2
TGTGCCAGCAGTTACTCTTATCAGGGGTTTGACTATGGCTACACCTTC
CASSYSYQGFDYGYTF
>-|TRBV21-1|-|TRBJ2-5
TGTGCCAGCACAGAGACCCAGTACTTC
CASTETQYF
>-|TRBV6-6|-|TRBJ1-3
TGTGCCAGCACCATTCAGGGAAACACCATATATTTT
CASTIQGNTIYF
>-|TRBV19|-|TRBJ1-1
TGTGCCAGTAGTATAGGAGTCACGGGGGTCGCTGAAGCTTTCTTT
CASSIGVTGVAEAFF
>-|TRBV19|TRBD1|TRBJ1-1
TGTGCCAGTAACCAAGGGGACAGGGGCGTTCTGAACACTGAAGCTTTCTTT
CASNQGDRGVLNTEAFF
>few|TRBV6-5|-|TRBJ1-2
TGTGCCAGCAGTTACGGAGGTGGGGGGGACTATGGCTACACCTTC
CASSYGGGGDYGYTF